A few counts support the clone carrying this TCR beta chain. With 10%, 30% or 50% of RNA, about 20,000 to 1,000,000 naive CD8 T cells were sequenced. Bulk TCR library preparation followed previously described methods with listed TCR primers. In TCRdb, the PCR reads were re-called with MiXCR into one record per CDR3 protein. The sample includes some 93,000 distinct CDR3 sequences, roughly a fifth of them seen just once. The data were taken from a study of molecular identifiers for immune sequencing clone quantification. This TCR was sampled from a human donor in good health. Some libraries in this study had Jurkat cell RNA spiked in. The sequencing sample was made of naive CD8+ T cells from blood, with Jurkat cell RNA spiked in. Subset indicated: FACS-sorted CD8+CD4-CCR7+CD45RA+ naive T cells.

The CDR3: CASTSGSGELFF. The CDR3, as DNA: TGTGCCAGCACCAGCGGTTCCGGGGAGCTGTTTTTT. V gene TRBV7-9 combines with J gene TRBJ2-2, with D tentatively TRBD2 (5 bases). Germline V gene lookup returns CDR1 SEHNR and CDR2 FQNEAQ (reference sequence). The germline V and J ends were trimmed by 7 bases and 6 bases, with 9 bases remaining between them. The CDR3 runs to 12 residues.